Listed here are 8 T cell receptor beta chains from one sample, sequenced in a study of control samples from healthy donors and cancer patients. Sequencing was performed with immunoSEQ multiplex PCR; in TCRdb, only in-frame clones are kept and a portion is missing. The table lists around 110,000 clones, about 88% of them singletons. Specimen: blood. All receptors come from a woman between 70 and 85 years old in good health.

The genes are TRBV10-2 and TRBJ1-1; D gene uncertain. Germline V gene data show CDR1 as WSHSY and CDR2 as SAAADI. The germline V and J ends were trimmed by 3 bases and 1 base, with 6 bases remaining between them. CDR3 length: 13 residues. The CDR3 reads CASSDPGNTEAFF. In DNA form, the CDR3 reads TGCGCCAGCAGTGACCCGGGGAACACTGAAGCTTTCTTT.

The chain recombines TRBV5-6 with TRBJ2-5; D is uncertain. This CDR3 is built from 14 residues. V lost 0 bases and J 4 bases, leaving 10 bases between the germline ends. Per germline, CDR1 SGHDT and CDR2 YYEEEE. CDR3 nucleotide sequence: TGTGCCAGCAGCTTGGTGATCGGGCCAGAGACCCAGTACTTC. Translation: CASSLVIGPETQYF.

V gene TRBV5-1 combines with J gene TRBJ1-4; 8 nucleotides match TRBD1. With 3 bases clipped from V and 3 bases from J, the junction kept 1 base outside the gene matches. This CDR3 region has 14 residues. Germline V gives CDR1 SGHRS, CDR2 YFSETQ. DNA of the CDR3: TGCGCCAGCAGCTCGACAGGGGCTAATGAAAAACTGTTTTTT. Protein sequence: CASSSTGANEKLFF.

This clone showed up just once. The rearrangement joins TRBV10-1 to TRBJ1-2, with 8 bases fitting TRBD1. Trimming took 5 bases from V and 6 from J; bases not matched to a gene: 5. The germline V gene has CDR1 WNHNN and CDR2 SYGVQD (reference sequence). This CDR3 has 13 amino acids. The CDR3 loop is CASSWTGNHGYTF. The CDR3 DNA reads TGCGCCAGCAGTTGGACAGGGAACCATGGCTACACCTTC.

The genes are TRBV19 and TRBJ1-5; possible D gene TRBD1, 6 bases. Per the germline V gene, CDR1 is LNHDA and CDR2 is SQIVND (reference sequence). V lost 0 bases to trimming and J lost 3 bases, with 9 bases between them. CDR3 size: 15 residues. The CDR3 loop reads CASSIEDRNNQPQHF. DNA for the CDR3: TGTGCCAGTAGTATAGAAGACAGGAACAATCAGCCCCAGCATTTT. Together with reference TRBV19 and TRBJ1-5, the CDR3 gives the full variable domain: DGGITQSPKYLFRKEGQNVTLSCEQNLNHDAMYWYRQDPGQGLRLIYYSQIVNDFQKGDIAEGYSVSREKKESFPLTVTSAQKNPTAFYLCASSIEDRNNQPQHFGDGTRLSIL.

The chain carries TRBV3-1 (or the pseudogene TRBV3-2) and TRBJ1-6; D remains unclear. Germline-derived CDR1 and CDR2 are LGHDT and YNNKEL (reference sequence). The CDR3 runs 13 residues. V was shortened by 0 bases and J by 7 bases, with 4 bases between the two germline ends. The CDR3 DNA is TGTGCCAGCAGCCAAGATCCCAATTCACCCCTCCACTTT. Translated: CASSQDPNSPLHF.

This CDR3 reads CASSAQTGGYTEAFF. For the CDR3, the DNA is TGTGCCAGCAGCGCCCAAACGGGGGGGTACACTGAAGCTTTCTTT. V and J are TRBV2 and TRBJ1-1, with D possibly TRBD1 on 5 matching bases. The germline V and J ends were trimmed by 6 bases and 3 bases, with 17 bases remaining between them. This CDR3 spans 15 amino acids. Germline-derived CDR1 and CDR2 are SNHLY and FYNNEI.

The chain couples TRBV7-2 to TRBJ1-3; D remains ambiguous. The CDR3 loop spans 13 amino acids. V lost 5 bases to trimming and J lost 4 bases, with 9 bases between them. Germline assignment: CDR1 SGHTA and CDR2 FQGNSA. In DNA form, the CDR3 reads TGTGCCAGCAGCCCGCGACCAGGAAACACCATATATTTT. It is translated as CASSPRPGNTIYF.